This T cell receptor (beta chain) was recorded in a study of T cell changes during pregnancy in multiple sclerosis. The germline gives CDR1 MNHEY, CDR2 SMNVEV (reference sequence). Between the trimmed V and J ends, which lost 8 bases and 2 bases, there was a span of 19 bases. The CDR3 length is 15 residues. TCRdb's table, derived via immunoSEQ multiplex PCR, lists solely in-frame clones and lacks some. The top ten clones hold about 11% of a sample with about 36,000 clones, 89% of them seen once. The sequence was collected from a female donor with multiple sclerosis, enrolled in a pregnancy study. This specimen consisted of CD8+ T cells from peripheral blood mononuclear cells, obtained in the third trimester of pregnancy. The gene calls are TRBV27 and TRBJ2-7; a possible D gene is TRBD2 (5 bases). This chain's CDR3 is CASVSTGLVPYEQYF. CDR3 nucleotide sequence: TGTGCCAGCGTCAGCACCGGACTGGTCCCCTACGAGCAGTACTTC.